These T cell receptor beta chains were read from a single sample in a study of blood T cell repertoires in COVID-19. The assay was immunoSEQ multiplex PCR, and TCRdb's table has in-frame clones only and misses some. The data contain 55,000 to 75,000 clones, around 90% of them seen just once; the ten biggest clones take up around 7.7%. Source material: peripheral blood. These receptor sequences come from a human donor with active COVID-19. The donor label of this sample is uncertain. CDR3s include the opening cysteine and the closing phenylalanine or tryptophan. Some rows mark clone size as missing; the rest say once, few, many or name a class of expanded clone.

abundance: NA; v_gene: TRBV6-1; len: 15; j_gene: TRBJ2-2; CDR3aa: CASSEPGQGIGELFF
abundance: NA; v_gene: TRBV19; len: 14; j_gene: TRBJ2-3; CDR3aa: CASRRDQGTDTQYF
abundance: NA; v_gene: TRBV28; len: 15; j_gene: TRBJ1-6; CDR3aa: CASSFRGSYNSPLHF
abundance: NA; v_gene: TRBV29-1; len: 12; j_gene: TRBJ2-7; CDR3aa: CSTRTGGFEQYF
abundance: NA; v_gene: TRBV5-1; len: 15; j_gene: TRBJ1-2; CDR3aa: CASSLEAGTGGGGTF
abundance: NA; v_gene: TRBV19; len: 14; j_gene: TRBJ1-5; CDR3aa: CASGTPRDNQPQHF
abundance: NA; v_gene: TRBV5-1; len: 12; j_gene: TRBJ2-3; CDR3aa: CASSLDAGTQYF
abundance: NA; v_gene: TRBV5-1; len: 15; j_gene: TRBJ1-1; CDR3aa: CASSFMGEGSTEAFF
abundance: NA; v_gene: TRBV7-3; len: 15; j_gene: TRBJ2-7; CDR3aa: CASTNSKRQSYEQYF
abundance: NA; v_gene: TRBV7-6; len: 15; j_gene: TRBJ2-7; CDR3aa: CASSLVGQGAGEQYF
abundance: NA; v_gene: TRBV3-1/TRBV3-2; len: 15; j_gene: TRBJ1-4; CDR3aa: CASSQWDRATEKLFF
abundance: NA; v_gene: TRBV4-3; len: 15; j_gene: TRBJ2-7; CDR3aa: CASSQRSAGPYEQYF
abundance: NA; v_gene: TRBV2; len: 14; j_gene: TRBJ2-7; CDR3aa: CASSRYSPVDEQYF
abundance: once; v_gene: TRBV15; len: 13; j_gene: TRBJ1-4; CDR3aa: CATSREQDEKLFF
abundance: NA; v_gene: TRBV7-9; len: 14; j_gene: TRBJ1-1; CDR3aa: CASSLGQGNTEAFF
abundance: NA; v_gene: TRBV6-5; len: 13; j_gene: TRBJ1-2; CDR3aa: CASRIGQVDGYTF
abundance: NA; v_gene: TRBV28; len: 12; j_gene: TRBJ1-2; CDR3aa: CASHRANYGYTF
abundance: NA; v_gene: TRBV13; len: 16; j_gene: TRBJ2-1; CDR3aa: CASSRIAGPWGNEQFF
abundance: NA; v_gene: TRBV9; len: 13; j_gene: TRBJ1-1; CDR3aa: CASSVYRGSEAFF
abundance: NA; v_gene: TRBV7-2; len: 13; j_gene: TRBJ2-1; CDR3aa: CASSPGLAGETFF
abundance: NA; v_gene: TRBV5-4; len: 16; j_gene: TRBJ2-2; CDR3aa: CASSRPTSGSIRELFF
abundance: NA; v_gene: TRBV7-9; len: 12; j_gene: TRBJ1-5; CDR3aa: CASSTNNQPQHF
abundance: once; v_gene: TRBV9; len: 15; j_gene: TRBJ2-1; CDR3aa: CASSALASSYNEQFF
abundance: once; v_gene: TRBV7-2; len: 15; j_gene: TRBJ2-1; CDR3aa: CASSLQRGAYNEQFF
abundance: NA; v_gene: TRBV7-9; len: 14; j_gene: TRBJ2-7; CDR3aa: CASSPWTGSYEQYF
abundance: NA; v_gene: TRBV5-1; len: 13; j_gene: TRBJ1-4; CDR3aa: CASSLGVGEKLFF
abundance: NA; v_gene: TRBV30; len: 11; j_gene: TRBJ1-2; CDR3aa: CAWSSNYGYTF
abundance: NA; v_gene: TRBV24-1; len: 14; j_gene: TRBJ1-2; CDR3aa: CATSDLQGSDGYTF
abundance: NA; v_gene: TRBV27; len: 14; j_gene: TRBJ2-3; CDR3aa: CASSFRTGTDTQYF
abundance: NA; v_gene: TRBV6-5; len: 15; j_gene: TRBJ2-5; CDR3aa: CASSPGVAGAETQYF
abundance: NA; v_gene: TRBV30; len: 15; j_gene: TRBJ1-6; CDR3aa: CAWSQTGGNSSPLHF
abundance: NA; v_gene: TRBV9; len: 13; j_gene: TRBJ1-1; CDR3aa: CASSVVLGDEAFF
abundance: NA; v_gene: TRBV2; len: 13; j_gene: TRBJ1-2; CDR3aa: CASVQDTNYGYTF
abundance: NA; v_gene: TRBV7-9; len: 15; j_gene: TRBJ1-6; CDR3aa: CASSSPGRTGSPLHF
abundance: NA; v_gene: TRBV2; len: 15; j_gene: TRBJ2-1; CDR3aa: CASSEMGSSYNEQFF
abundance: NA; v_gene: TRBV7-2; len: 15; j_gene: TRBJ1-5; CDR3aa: CASSHTGGGNQPQHF
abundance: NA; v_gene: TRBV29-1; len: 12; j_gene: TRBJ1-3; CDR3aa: CSVEDGRDSIYF
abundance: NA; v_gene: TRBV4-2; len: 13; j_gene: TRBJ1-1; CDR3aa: CASSQDLGEGAFF
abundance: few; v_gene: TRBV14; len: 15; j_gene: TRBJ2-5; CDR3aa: CASTPLGQAQETQYF
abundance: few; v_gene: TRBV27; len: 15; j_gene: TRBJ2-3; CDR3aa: CASSQLAGVTDTQYF
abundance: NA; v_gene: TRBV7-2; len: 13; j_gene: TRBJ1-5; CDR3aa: CASSLTEDQPQHF
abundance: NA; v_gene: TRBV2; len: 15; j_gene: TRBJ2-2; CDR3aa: CASSPQGAHTGELFF
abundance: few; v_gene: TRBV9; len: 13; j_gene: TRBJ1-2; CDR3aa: CASSDTSNYGYTF
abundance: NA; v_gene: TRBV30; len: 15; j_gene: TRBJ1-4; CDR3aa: CAWTALRGFGEKLFF
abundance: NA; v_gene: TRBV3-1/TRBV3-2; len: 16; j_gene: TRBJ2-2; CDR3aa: CASSLARDRGYGELFF
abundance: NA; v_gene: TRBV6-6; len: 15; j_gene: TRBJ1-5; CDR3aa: CASSPRGQSNQPQHF
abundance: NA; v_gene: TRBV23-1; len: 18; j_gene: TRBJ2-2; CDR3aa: CASSESVRSQLNTGELFF
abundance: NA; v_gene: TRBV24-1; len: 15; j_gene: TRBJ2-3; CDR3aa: CATSERLDSTDTQYF
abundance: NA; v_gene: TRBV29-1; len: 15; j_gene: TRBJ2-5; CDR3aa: CSVEPETSGKETQYF
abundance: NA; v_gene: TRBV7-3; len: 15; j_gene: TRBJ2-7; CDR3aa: CASSSGTGNSHEQYF
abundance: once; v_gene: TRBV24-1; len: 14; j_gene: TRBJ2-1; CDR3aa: CATSDPRAYNEQFF
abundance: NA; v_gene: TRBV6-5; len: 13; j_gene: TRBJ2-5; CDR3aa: CASKIQGAETQYF
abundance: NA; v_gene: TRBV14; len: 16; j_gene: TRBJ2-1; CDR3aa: CASSHFGTSVYNEQFF
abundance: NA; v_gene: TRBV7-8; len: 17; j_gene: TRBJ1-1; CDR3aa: CASSLVRQGELNTEAFF
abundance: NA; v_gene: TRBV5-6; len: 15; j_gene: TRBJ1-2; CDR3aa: CASSLPQGIYYGYTF
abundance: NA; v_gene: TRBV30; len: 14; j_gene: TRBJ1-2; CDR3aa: CAWSESRVDYGYTF
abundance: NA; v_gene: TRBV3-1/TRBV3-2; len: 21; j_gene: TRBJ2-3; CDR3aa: CASSQDPYGTSGETFTDTQYF
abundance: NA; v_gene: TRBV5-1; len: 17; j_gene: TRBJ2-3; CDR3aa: CASSLGFIAGTTDTQYF
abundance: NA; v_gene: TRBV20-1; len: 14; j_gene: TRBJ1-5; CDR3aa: CSASSGTGNQPQHF